This TCR beta chain comes out of a study of T cells after somatic rescue of genetic block. Germline assignment: CDR1 SQVTM and CDR2 ANQGSEA. Deletions cut 6 bases from V and 0 bases from J, with 12 bases between. This CDR3 comprises 14 residues. The assay was immunoSEQ multiplex PCR, and TCRdb's table has in-frame clones only and misses some. This sample carries 80,000 to 90,000 clones, approximately 90% of them seen once, and the ten largest clones take approximately 1.5%. The receptor was isolated from a woman younger than 30. The sample consisted of peripheral blood mononuclear cells (PBMCs). This chain uses TRBV29-1 with TRBJ2-1; no reliable D call. The CDR3: CSVELRSSYNEQFF. As DNA, the CDR3 is TGCAGCGTCGAGTTGCGCAGCTCCTACAATGAGCAGTTCTTC.